This T cell receptor beta chain was captured by sequencing in a study of cytomegalovirus exposure and HLA in healthy donors (dated by TCRdb to 2017 to 2019). Background on the whole study: In an earlier analysis of 587 of the donors, 250 to 350 Gb of sequence data and 95 million to 130 million unique TCR beta sequences from roughly 180 million T cells were reported. About 280 gigabases of sequencing data and approximately 80 million unique TCR sequences were included in an early release covering about 700 HLA-typed donors. The genetic ancestry cluster associated with self-reported Caucasian donors included about four fifths of the 398 genotyped donors. The study aimed to test whether cataloging public T cell receptors could reveal signatures of past pathogen exposure. Using immunosequencing, the study profiled T cell repertoires from 550 to 750 subjects and related those repertoires to cytomegalovirus serostatus. Besides the first cohort of roughly 660 subjects, a separate validation cohort made up of roughly 120 different subjects was used. To predict cytomegalovirus infection status, the study brought together high-throughput TCR immunosequencing, statistical association of individual TCRs with disease status, and machine learning. A later analysis re-examined previously published TCR beta repertoires from several hundred donors and added high-resolution HLA genotyping to investigate patterns of TCR occurrence. Rather than drawing on any new phenotypic data, the later analysis identified candidate immune exposures from TCR beta sequences and the way those sequences occurred across donors. In an earlier analysis of several hundred of the donors, high-throughput TCR beta sequencing was used to judge whether each TCR beta V gene segment behaved as functional or pseudogenic. Donor age, sex, ethnicity and CMV serostatus were collected together with the repertoire data. A later genetic analysis took genome-wide SNP genotypes for about 55% of the 666 donors and used that subset as a discovery cohort. Every repertoire in the discovery cohort had been generated on one and the same sequencing platform. HLA typing included class I and class II loci at four-digit resolution. Typing coverage varied by locus: roughly 620-640 donors for A, B, C, DRB1 and DQB1; around 560 for DQA1; about 590 for DPA1; roughly 470 for DPB1. Because of strong linkage in the cohort, roughly five DR-DQ haplotypes were treated as single units for association and clustering. On average, roughly 250,000 unique TCR beta nucleotide sequences were sequenced per donor among fewer than 500 genotyped donors of the cohort, with 15% to 20% of those sequences being non-productive.

As to this clone: Its antigen target is currently unknown. The input lacks base qualities; no much larger clone sits a single base away.

Results the study describes overall, beyond this receptor: The study gave a list of roughly 150 TCR beta chains associated with cytomegalovirus. According to a later analysis, TCR association rates differed among HLA loci, with DRB1 alleles showing the most associated TCRs and HLA-C alleles showing the fewest. In this cohort, only TCR beta chains were sequenced, and detectable features were limited by the absence of alpha or paired-chain data. According to a later analysis, parvovirus B19, influenza, CMV and Epstein-Barr virus appeared linked to several top co-occurrence clusters. In both the original and validation cohorts, the classifier was reported to diagnose cytomegalovirus status with high specificity and sensitivity. Strong co-occurrence of HLA alleles, especially DR and DQ, made assigning TCR associations to individual alleles difficult. A further reported finding was that TCR beta sequences accurately predicted the HLA-A and HLA-B alleles for most subjects in the first cohort. Across donors, most TCR sequences were observed very rarely, whereas some public TCRs were present in many individuals. Linkage disequilibrium might explain the correlated functional status among segregating V segments, but an unknown experimental factor could not be ruled out. Sequencing depth was assumed to be roughly uniform across donors in the presence/absence analyses, though that assumption may not hold. V-gene and J-gene trimming of TCR beta chains was associated with a missense DCLRE1C variant in a later genetic analysis, and the association was replicated in an independent cohort. Specific HLA alleles were associated with more than 15,000 TCR beta sequences at a false discovery rate of 0.05 in a later analysis. The only immune exposure information available for the cohort was CMV serostatus. The 87-base-pair reads could not distinguish some IMGT-functional V segments, including TRBV6-2 and TRBV6-3, so those segments were excluded. Broadly in line with IMGT annotations, most TCR beta V segments showed up in productive rearrangements about 87% or about 30% of the time in an earlier analysis of roughly 590 of the donors. The authors suggested that the approach could potentially be extended to other disease states and immunological phenotypes. In vitro tests confirmed that a few of the cytomegalovirus-associated TCR beta chains recognize cytomegalovirus antigens. Compared with equally common non-associated chains, HLA-associated TCR beta chains in a later analysis were more clonally expanded and had lower generation probabilities. Because HLA typing was unavailable for some donors at each locus, only the typed subset was used in association tests. A cluster of highly shared sequence variants was judged likely to represent a technical artifact of the sequencing pipeline. A later analysis found that most CMV-associated TCR beta chains appeared HLA-restricted, with HLA associations seemingly driven largely by CMV exposure. Compared with the approximately 600-donor mean, donors in an Asian-associated ancestry cluster had fewer N-insertions in productive TCRs, according to a later genetic analysis. About 17 rarely observed V segments, including chromosome 9 orphons, were excluded from the earlier analysis of approximately 500 of the donors because counts were too low.

The CDR3 goes from the cysteine to the phenylalanine over 16 residues. Just the 48-base CDR3 DNA is kept, in frame starting at base 1. The cohort was made up of around 720 healthy bone marrow donors. All cohort members were sampled while nominally healthy, although unrecorded immune exposures were likely present. The donor tested CMV seropositive and was one of the 289 seropositive cohort members. A peripheral blood sample was provided by each donor, and peripheral blood mononuclear cells were used for TCR beta sequencing. Genomic DNA was extracted from the blood cell samples with the Qiagen DNeasy Blood Extraction Kit. Library generation was performed with the immunoSEQ multiplex PCR assay. For the multiplex PCR, a mixture combining 60 forward primers for TCR Vbeta segments and 13 reverse primers for TCR Jbeta segments was used. The CDR3 region of rearranged TCR beta genes was amplified from genomic DNA by a multiplex PCR assay. The amplified TCR beta libraries were sequenced on the Illumina HiSeq System as 87-base-pair reads. The authors' analysis ran thus. In a later analysis, some 80 million unique TCR beta chains were counted across the approximately 640 repertoires, and some 10 million of these chains were shared by at least two donors. Raw reads were error-corrected and collapsed into unique sequences with a nearest-neighbor algorithm that merged closely related sequences to remove PCR and sequencing errors. To assign V, D and J gene segments, CDR3 sequences were aligned to IMGT reference sequences. For a sequence to be retained, a match of at least six nucleotides was required to both a V gene segment and a J gene segment. A rearrangement was called productive if the CDR3 had no stop codons and remained in frame with V and J, and every other rearrangement was called non-productive. CDR3 was defined according to IMGT convention as the region running from the second conserved V-encoded cysteine to the conserved J-encoded phenylalanine. The earlier analysis of about 560 of the donors excluded any sequence lacking an unambiguous match to a single V gene segment. An earlier analysis of almost 600 of the donors classified V segments as functional when productive rearrangements were above 56.7% and as segregating when the standard deviation between donors was above 5%. A statistical classification framework was built for diagnosing cytomegalovirus status from the catalog of TCR beta chain sequences. In a later analysis, TCR nucleotide sequences were compared against IMGT/GENE-DB human TR gene sequences so that V and J genes could be assigned. In a later analysis, CDR3 sequences and most-parsimonious VDJ recombination scenarios were assigned using the TCRdist pipeline. In a later analysis, each TCR beta chain was defined by its CDR3 amino acid sequence together with its V-gene family, and reads lacking a unique V-gene family were excluded. To address suspected cross-contamination and a sequencing artifact, a later analysis removed around 590 highly shared, low-generation-probability nucleotide sequences. In a later analysis, a clonal expansion index was calculated for each public chain from normalized within-repertoire ranks of inferred template counts. In a later analysis, generation probabilities were computed using a VDJ recombination model fitted to out-of-frame rearrangements, and the results were checked against IGoR. In a later analysis, TCR-TCR, TCR-HLA and TCR-CMV co-occurrence was scored with hypergeometric tests, and a repertoire-size bias correction was applied to TCR pairs. In a later analysis, false discovery rates were estimated by permuting HLA or CMV assignments 20 times. In a later analysis, co-occurring TCRs were grouped using DBSCAN, with TCRdist sequence similarity added in when clustering inside HLA-allele-positive subsets. Repertoires with fewer than 30,000 or more than 120,000 public chains, plus five repertoires with anomalous nucleotide sharing, were excluded from co-occurrence clustering. What TCRdb holds here is the immuneACCESS table cut down to in-frame rearrangements. Part of the clones is not present; checked against another copy, under half of the missing clones reflect an unresolved V gene, and the others are unexplained. The V and J calls and the clone size are those of that table, but D and trimming were determined from the DNA. For this sample the table gives over 100,000 clones, of which roughly 83% were detected only once. 2.5% to 3% of the sample rests with the top ten.

Sequences were obtained from PBMCs. The chain joins TRBV21-1 to TRBJ2-7; the table's D call TRBD2 went unverified against the DNA. TRBV21-1 is an annotated pseudogene. This clonotype was obtained from a woman aged 18-29 years in good health and CMV-seropositive. The CDR3 protein sequence reads: CASSKEGAPLSYEQYF. The nucleotide sequence reads as follows: TGTGCCAGCAGCAAAGAAGGAGCGCCCCTTTCCTACGAGCAGTACTTC.